This TCR beta chain was sequenced for a study of T cell clones after liver transplantation. Study-wide background: At least one year of complete immunosuppression withdrawal without enzymes over twice normal defined tolerance.

Data came from immunoSEQ multiplex PCR; TCRdb stores just in-frame clones and leaves some out. This table holds just over 80,000 clones, roughly 82% found once. The germline CDR1 and CDR2 sequences are SGHTS and YDEGEE. Trimming removed 3 bases from V and 5 bases from J; junction bases left unmatched: 5. There are 14 residues in the CDR3. The gene calls are TRBV5-8 and TRBJ2-7; 10 bases map to TRBD1. This TCR came from a human patient who received a liver transplant. Part of the T cell pool may stem from the graft donor. Sample: CD4+ T cells from blood, taken 46 months after liver transplant. CDR3 sequence: CASSSGQGSDEQYF. The DNA for the CDR3 is TGTGCCAGCAGCTCGGGACAGGGGAGCGACGAGCAGTACTTC.